These 30 T cell receptor beta chains share one sample of origin, sequenced in a study of OX40 agonist ivuxolimab in advanced cancers. Libraries were prepared by immunoSEQ multiplex PCR; TCRdb keeps only in-frame clonotypes and omits some of them. The sample yields approximately 74,000 clones, roughly 86% seen once. Sequencing used CD4+ or CD8+ T cells sorted from blood, obtained in a trial of the OX40 agonist ivuxolimab. These TCRs come from an adult with an advanced solid tumor such as melanoma, head and neck, liver or kidney cancer.

DNA for the CDR3: TGTGCCAGCAGTGACAGGACGGTACAAGAGACCCAGTACTTC. Its protein product is CASSDRTVQETQYF. The chain has TRBV2 and TRBJ2-5; D not resolved. The germline V gene has CDR1 SNHLY and CDR2 FYNNEI. This CDR3 has 14 residues. V gave up 3 bases and J gave up 2 bases, with 10 bases separating them.

This clone was recorded once. This chain connects TRBV7-2 to TRBJ2-7, with TRBD2 matching 10 bases. Trimming cost V 5 bases and J 3 bases; bases outside gene matches: 1. CDR3 length: 13 amino acids. Germline assignment: CDR1 SGHTA and CDR2 FQGNSA. For the CDR3, the DNA is TGTGCCAGCAGCCGGACTAGCGGCTACGAGCAGTACTTC. Translation gives CASSRTSGYEQYF.

The chain carries TRBV13 and TRBJ2-3; no clear D. Per germline, CDR1 PRHDT and CDR2 FYEKMQ (reference sequence). Trimming left V 5 bases short and J 3 bases short, with 18 bases between. This CDR3 comprises 16 residues. CDR3: CASSRRLRLSTDTQYF. CDR3 sequence (DNA): TGTGCCAGCAGCCGAAGACTCAGGCTGTCAACAGATACGCAGTATTTT.

This chain links TRBV4-1 with TRBJ2-1, with 7 positions matching TRBD2. Germline lookup yields CDR1 MGHRA and CDR2 YSYEKL. V gave up 4 bases and J gave up 4 bases; unmatched junction bases: 10. The CDR3 has 16 amino acids. DNA of the CDR3: TGCGCCAGCAGCCCCGTCGGGCGGGGGTTATACAATGAGCAGTTCTTC. Translated, it gives CASSPVGRGLYNEQFF.

The chain uses TRBV5-1 and TRBJ2-7; TRBD2 might be the D (5 bases). This CDR3 spans 15 amino acids. V gave up 4 bases and J gave up 2 bases, with 16 bases separating them. CDR1 is SGHRS and CDR2 is YFSETQ in the germline V gene. CDR3 coding DNA: TGCGCCAGCAGCCCCTTTCCGCCCGGGGCCTACGAGCAGTACTTC. Protein: CASSPFPPGAYEQYF.

This clone has just one count. CDR3 DNA: TGTGCCAGCTCACCACCCTCCCAAGAGACCCAGTACTTC. Its translation: CASSPPSQETQYF. The V call is TRBV18, the J call TRBJ2-5; no reliable D call. Trimming shortened V by 0 bases and J by 1 base, and 3 bases separated the two germline ends. The CDR3 loop spans 13 amino acids. The germline gives CDR1 KGHSH, CDR2 LQKENI.

The genes are TRBV28 and TRBJ2-3; D gene unclear. The V end was cut by 6 bases, the J end by 4 bases, with 11 bases between. Germline assignment: CDR1 MDHEN and CDR2 SYDVKM. The CDR3 length is 13 residues. Written as DNA, the CDR3 is TGTGCCAGCAGCCTGGTTAGTGCAGATACGCAGTATTTT. This codes for CASSLVSADTQYF.

A note on this clone: The junction departs from germline at one end; a sequencing error may be responsible. CDR3 nucleotide sequence: TGCGCCAGCAGACTTCAGGACTGTTGTAACTGTGGCTACACCTTC. Translated, it gives CASRLQDCCNCGYTF. This rearrangement joins TRBV23-1 to TRBJ1-2, with no clear D. TRBV23-1 qualifies as an ORF whose function is uncertain. This CDR3 is built from 15 residues.

V is TRBV28 and J is TRBJ1-5, with TRBD1 identical over 9 bases. From germline, CDR1 is MDHEN and CDR2 SYDVKM. Trimming cost V 1 base and J 3 bases; bases outside gene matches: 13. The CDR3 spans 19 residues. CDR3 amino acids: CASSLSATGGFLFNQPQHF. In DNA, the CDR3 is TGTGCCAGCAGTTTATCAGCGACAGGGGGTTTCCTCTTCAATCAGCCCCAGCATTTT.

The sample holds one count of this clone. The genes are TRBV6-6 and TRBJ2-5; 10 bases align to TRBD2. This CDR3 is built from 14 residues. Germline CDR1 and CDR2: MNHNY and SVGAGI (reference sequence). With V trimmed by 7 bases and J by 3 bases, 5 bases remained unmatched. For the CDR3, the DNA is TGTGCCAGCACCTCAGCGGGAGGGGAAGAGACCCAGTACTTC. It yields the protein CASTSAGGEETQYF.

The V call is TRBV6-1, the J call TRBJ1-1, with 7 bases aligning to TRBD1. This CDR3 comprises 14 residues. Germline assignment: CDR1 MNHNS and CDR2 SASEGT. Trimming at V came to 2 bases and at J to 4 bases, leaving 4 bases not matched to a gene. CDR3 loop: CASSEFGQATEAFF. The CDR3 DNA reads TGTGCCAGCAGTGAATTCGGACAGGCCACTGAAGCTTTCTTT.

The CDR3 DNA follows: TGTGCCAGCACCCTGGGGGGCGGTACCTACGAGCAGTACTTC. Amino acids: CASTLGGGTYEQYF. The chain links TRBV2 to TRBJ2-7; TRBD1 or TRBD2 may be the D gene (6 bases each). Germline V gene lookup returns CDR1 SNHLY and CDR2 FYNNEI. V was pared by 7 bases and J by 2 bases, with 15 bases between. The CDR3 totals 14 residues.

The CDR3 DNA reads TGTGCCAGCAGACGGGGGCAAGCCTTAAACTACGAGCAGTACTTC. Protein: CASRRGQALNYEQYF. The chain recombines TRBV6-5 with TRBJ2-7; the D gene could be TRBD1 or TRBD2 (6 bases each). Germline CDR1 MNHEY, CDR2 SVGAGI. This CDR3 is built from 15 residues. V was trimmed by 6 bases and J by 3 bases, leaving 18 bases between them.

The chain combines TRBV4-1 with TRBJ2-2; 8 bases line up with TRBD1. CDR1 is MGHRA and CDR2 is YSYEKL in the germline V gene. With 3 bases clipped from V and 0 bases from J, the junction kept 6 bases outside the gene matches. CDR3 length: 17 amino acids. CDR3 coding DNA: TGCGCCAGCAGCCATCTAACGGGACAGGCGAACACCGGGGAGCTGTTTTTT. Its translation is CASSHLTGQANTGELFF.

This sequence joins TRBV6-5 and TRBJ1-3; no definite D call. CDR3 length equals 14 residues. Per germline, CDR1 MNHEY and CDR2 SVGAGI. Trimming removed 6 bases from V and 0 bases from J, with 9 bases in between. This chain's CDR3 is CASRPQASGNTIYF. Written as DNA, the CDR3 is TGTGCCAGCAGACCTCAGGCCTCTGGAAACACCATATATTTT.

V gene TRBV2 combines with J gene TRBJ2-7; no clear D. V lost 2 bases to trimming and J lost 6 bases, with 8 bases between them. The CDR3 sequence is 12 residues long. Looked up from germline, CDR1 is SNHLY and CDR2 is FYNNEI. The CDR3 is CASSEYRAEQYF. In nucleotides, the CDR3 is TGTGCCAGCAGTGAATATCGTGCCGAGCAGTACTTC.

The count of this clone is one. This chain connects TRBV4-1 to TRBJ2-7, with TRBD2 identical over 8 bases. Trimming took 8 bases from V and 5 from J; bases not matched to a gene: 17. The germline V gene has CDR1 MGHRA and CDR2 YSYEKL. The CDR3 extends over 16 amino acids. In nucleotides, the CDR3 is TGCGCCAGCGCCTACAGGGATCTAGCGGGCCGCAACGAGCAGTACTTC. Protein sequence: CASAYRDLAGRNEQYF.

The chain uses TRBV25-1 and TRBJ2-7; D might be TRBD1 (6 bases). V was shortened by 4 bases and J by 9 bases, with 16 bases between the two germline ends. This CDR3 contains 13 residues. Germline values: CDR1 MGHDK, CDR2 SYGVNS. The chain's CDR3 is CASSVSGDLRQYF. The CDR3 DNA reads as TGTGCCAGCAGTGTGTCAGGGGACCTGAGGCAGTACTTC.

This clone was observed many times. The V call is TRBV2, the J call TRBJ1-5, with 7 bases fitting TRBD1. This CDR3 has 14 residues. V was clipped by 8 bases and J by 2 bases; unmatched bases: 6. The germline V gene encodes CDR1 SNHLY and CDR2 FYNNEI. The CDR3 region is CASDRERGNQPQHF. CDR3 sequence (DNA): TGTGCCAGCGACAGGGAGAGAGGCAATCAGCCCCAGCATTTT. Variable domain in full (rest from reference TRBV2 and TRBJ1-5): EPEVTQTPSHQVTQMGQEVILRCVPISNHLYFYWYRQILGQKVEFLVSFYNNEISEKSEIFDDQFSVERPDGSNFTLKIRSTKLEDSAMYFCASDRERGNQPQHFGDGTRLSIL.

The rearrangement links TRBV10-3 to TRBJ2-5; D might be TRBD1 (6 bases). The CDR3 spans 12 residues. The germline CDR1 and CDR2 sequences are ENHRY and SYGVKD. The V gene lost 4 bases and the J gene lost 5 bases, with 8 bases spanning the gap. In DNA form, the CDR3 reads TGTGCCATCAGTGCAAGGGGGGAGACCCAGTACTTC. Residues: CAISARGETQYF.

This clone has more than one count but fewer than ten. The gene calls are TRBV4-3 and TRBJ1-4; D call uncertain. Trimming removed 1 base at V and 7 bases at J, with 13 bases between. This CDR3 has 15 amino acids. In germline, CDR1 is LGHNA, CDR2 YSLEER. CDR3 nucleotide sequence: TGCGCCAGCAGCCAAGTGATCGGGAGCAGTGAAAAACTGTTTTTT. Amino acids: CASSQVIGSSEKLFF.

The chain couples TRBV5-8 to TRBJ2-1; 12 bases match TRBD2. Germline CDR1 SGHTS, CDR2 YDEGEE. The ends lost 7 bases at V and 9 bases at J; junction bases unmatched: 8. This CDR3 is 14 amino acids long. The CDR3 nucleotides are TGTGCCAGCCCTAGCGGGGGGGGCATCGGTGAGCAGTTCTTC. It translates to CASPSGGGIGEQFF.

The V call is TRBV19, the J call TRBJ2-7; no firm D call. V dropped 5 bases and J dropped 3 bases, with 17 bases sitting between them. CDR3 length equals 15 residues. Germline CDR1 reads LNHDA; CDR2 reads SQIVND (reference sequence). The CDR3 nucleotides are TGTGCCAGTAGTCCATCTGGCGGTTGGGGCTACGAGCAGTACTTC. Translation gives CASSPSGGWGYEQYF.

The rearrangement uses TRBV5-6 and TRBJ1-2; TRBD1 agrees at 7 bases. Trimming took 2 bases from V and 3 from J; bases not matched to a gene: 4. In germline, CDR1 is SGHDT, CDR2 YYEEEE. The CDR3 sequence is 14 residues long. Here the CDR3 reads CASSLDRVDYGYTF. The CDR3 DNA reads TGTGCCAGCAGCTTAGACAGGGTAGACTATGGCTACACCTTC.

This chain links TRBV5-4 with TRBJ2-5; D is uncertain. Trimming shortened V by 3 bases and J by 2 bases, and 8 bases separated the two germline ends. CDR1 is SGHNT and CDR2 is YYREEE in the germline V gene (reference sequence). The CDR3 has 13 residues. Written as DNA, the CDR3 is TGTGCCAGCAGCTCACGGGTTCAAGAGACCCAGTACTTC. Translating gives CASSSRVQETQYF.

V and J are TRBV9 and TRBJ1-3; D gene unclear. Germline-derived CDR1 and CDR2 are SGDLS and YYNGEE. V lost 2 bases and J 6 bases, leaving 12 bases between the germline ends. The CDR3 has 14 amino acids. The CDR3 loop is CASSVDPEANTIYF. In nucleotides, the CDR3 is TGTGCCAGCAGCGTGGATCCCGAGGCAAACACCATATATTTT.

This clone was seen just once. The chain recombines TRBV19 with TRBJ2-3; a weak D match, TRBD2 (6 bases). Trimming pared 3 bases from V and 2 bases from J, leaving 9 bases between. Germline lookup yields CDR1 LNHDA and CDR2 SQIVND (reference sequence). This CDR3 spans 14 amino acids. CDR3 in DNA: TGTGCCAGTAGTATGCGACTAGTCACAGATACGCAGTATTTT. As protein: CASSMRLVTDTQYF.

In nucleotides, the CDR3 is TGTGCCAGCAGCCCCAGTTTAGGGGCCTCCTACGAGCAGTACTTC. Amino acid sequence: CASSPSLGASYEQYF. This chain joins TRBV4-2 and TRBJ2-7, with D possibly matching TRBD1 (5 bases). This CDR3 has 15 residues. Trimming took 4 bases from V and 0 from J, leaving 13 bases between them. CDR1 LGHNA and CDR2 YNFKEQ come from the germline V gene.

This chain uses TRBV5-1 with TRBJ2-2, with TRBD2 matching over 8 bases. Looked up from germline, CDR1 is SGHRS and CDR2 is YFSETQ. The CDR3 spans 15 residues. With V trimmed by 4 bases and J by 4 bases, 6 bases remained unmatched. In DNA form, the CDR3 reads TGCGCCAGCAGCCCGGGACTAGGTGGCACCGGGGAGCTGTTTTTT. Protein: CASSPGLGGTGELFF.

The V and J genes are TRBV18 and TRBJ2-1, with 7 bases lining up with TRBD2. Germline lookup yields CDR1 KGHSH and CDR2 LQKENI. With V trimmed by 6 bases and J by 0 bases, 8 bases remained unmatched. The CDR3 is 16 residues long. CDR3 in amino acids: CASSSLAESSYNEQFF. Here the CDR3 DNA reads TGTGCCAGCTCGTCCCTAGCGGAGAGCTCCTACAATGAGCAGTTCTTC.